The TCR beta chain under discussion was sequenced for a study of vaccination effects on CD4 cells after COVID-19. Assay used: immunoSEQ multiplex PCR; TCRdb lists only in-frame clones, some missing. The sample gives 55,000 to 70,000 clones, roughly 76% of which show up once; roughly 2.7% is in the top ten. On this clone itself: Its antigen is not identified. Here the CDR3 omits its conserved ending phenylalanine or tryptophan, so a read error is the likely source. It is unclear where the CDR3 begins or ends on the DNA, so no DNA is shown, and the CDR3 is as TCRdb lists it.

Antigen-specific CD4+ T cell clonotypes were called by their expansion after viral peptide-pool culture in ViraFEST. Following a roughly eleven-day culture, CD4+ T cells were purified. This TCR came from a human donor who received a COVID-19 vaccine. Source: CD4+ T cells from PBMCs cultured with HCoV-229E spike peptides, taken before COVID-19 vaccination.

The CDR3 reads CSASAPGPPGL. V and J are TRBV20-1 and TRBJ1-2. 11 amino acids form the CDR3, both terminal residues included. CDR1 is DFQATT and CDR2 is SNEGSKA in the germline V gene (reference sequence).